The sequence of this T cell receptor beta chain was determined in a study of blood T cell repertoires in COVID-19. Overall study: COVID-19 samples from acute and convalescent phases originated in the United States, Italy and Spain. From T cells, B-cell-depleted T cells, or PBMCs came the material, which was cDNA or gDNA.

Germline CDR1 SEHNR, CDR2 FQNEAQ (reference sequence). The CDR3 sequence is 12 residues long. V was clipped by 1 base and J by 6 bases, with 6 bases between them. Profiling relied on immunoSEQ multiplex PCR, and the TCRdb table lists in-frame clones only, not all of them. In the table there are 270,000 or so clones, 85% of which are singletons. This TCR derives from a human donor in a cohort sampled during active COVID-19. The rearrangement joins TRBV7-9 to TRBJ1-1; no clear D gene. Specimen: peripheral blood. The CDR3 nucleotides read TGTGCCAGCAGCTTAGACTTCTCTGAAGCTTTCTTT. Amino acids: CASSLDFSEAFF.